The 18 T cell receptor beta chains listed next were all sequenced from one sample in a study of T cells after posttransplantation cyclophosphamide. Produced via immunoSEQ multiplex PCR; TCRdb's table is partial and in-frame only. The table lists 9,000 to 9,500 clones, nearly 99% of them singletons, with about 0.3% in the top ten. The specimen was naive CD8+ T cells sorted from PBMCs. Source of these receptors: a man aged 45-65 years in good health, CMV-negative, and a related stem cell transplant donor.

This clone has just one count. V is TRBV9 and J is TRBJ2-2; 7 bases line up with TRBD1. This CDR3 spans 16 amino acids. Trimming took 0 bases from V and 3 from J; bases not matched to a gene: 5. Looked up from germline, CDR1 is SGDLS and CDR2 is YYNGEE. This CDR3 reads CASSVAGRGYTGELFF. The CDR3 DNA is TGTGCCAGCAGCGTAGCTGGCAGGGGGTACACCGGGGAGCTGTTTTTT.

This chain links TRBV9 with TRBJ1-1; a weak D match, TRBD1 (6 bases). Germline V CDR1 and CDR2: SGDLS, YYNGEE. V shed 4 bases and J shed 1 base, with 17 bases lying between them. The CDR3 is 16 amino acids. CDR3 DNA: TGTGCCAGCAGCTCCCTAGGGGGACATACGAACACTGAAGCTTTCTTT. It yields the protein CASSSLGGHTNTEAFF.

The chain is built from TRBV7-6 and TRBJ1-1, with D maybe TRBD1 (5 bases). Germline V gene lookup returns CDR1 SGHVS and CDR2 FNYEAQ. CDR3 length: 15 residues. V lost 5 bases to trimming and J lost 1 base, with 14 bases between them. The CDR3 region is CASSPNGGPNTEAFF. The CDR3 bases are TGTGCCAGCAGCCCCAACGGGGGACCGAACACTGAAGCTTTCTTT.

The CDR3 nucleotides read TGTGCCAGCAGCCCCGGGATAGCGGGGGGCAACAACTTAGTAGAGACCCAGTACTTC. This translates into CASSPGIAGGNNLVETQYF. J is TRBJ2-5 and V is TRBV14, with 10 positions matching TRBD2. The CDR3 is 19 amino acids. The ends lost 4 bases at V and 4 bases at J; junction bases unmatched: 18. Germline lookup yields CDR1 SGHDN and CDR2 FVKESK.

The chain's CDR3 is CASSLTSAYEQYF. The CDR3 DNA follows: TGCGCCAGCAGCCTGACATCCGCCTACGAGCAGTACTTC. The chain joins TRBV5-1 to TRBJ2-7; D call uncertain. Trimming cost V 4 bases and J 2 bases, with 10 bases left between them. Germline loops: CDR1 SGHRS, CDR2 YFSETQ. This CDR3 contains 13 residues.

The chain recombines TRBV4-1 with TRBJ2-5; 9 bases match TRBD1. V shed 4 bases, J shed 4 bases, and the junction held 13 bases outside the gene matches. CDR3 size: 17 residues. Germline V gene lookup returns CDR1 MGHRA and CDR2 YSYEKL. This CDR3 reads CASSLRPGQGFAETQYF. DNA of the CDR3: TGCGCCAGCAGCCTGCGTCCGGGACAGGGTTTTGCAGAGACCCAGTACTTC.

The chain recombines TRBV11-2 with TRBJ2-7; D is possibly TRBD1 (6 bases). Germline values: CDR1 SGHAT, CDR2 FQNNGV. With 5 bases removed from V and 2 bases from J, the gap between germline ends came to 19 bases. The CDR3 spans 16 residues. The CDR3 DNA is TGTGCCAGCAGCCCGAGAGCCGGGACACAGACCTACGAGCAGTACTTC. Protein sequence: CASSPRAGTQTYEQYF.

The chain is built from TRBV2 and TRBJ2-7; 11 bases are shared with TRBD2. The germline V gene has CDR1 SNHLY and CDR2 FYNNEI. This CDR3 is built from 14 residues. V was pared by 8 bases and J by 2 bases, with 5 bases of the junction left unmatched. The chain's CDR3 is CASGSSGRPYEQYF. DNA of the CDR3: TGTGCCAGCGGATCTAGCGGGAGGCCCTACGAGCAGTACTTC.

The chain combines TRBV19 with TRBJ2-7, with TRBD1 matching 7 bases. The germline V gene has CDR1 LNHDA and CDR2 SQIVND (reference sequence). This CDR3 comprises 15 residues. V trimming: 5 bases; J trimming: 7 bases; junction bases outside the gene matches: 14. CDR3 DNA sequence: TGTGCCAGTAGTTTATGGGACAGTCCTAAAGAGGAGCAGTACTTC. Its protein is CASSLWDSPKEEQYF.

This chain uses TRBV27 with TRBJ1-1, with D perhaps matching TRBD1 (5 bases). This CDR3 comprises 14 residues. Germline CDR1 is MNHEY and CDR2 is SMNVEV (reference sequence). Trimming removed 0 bases at V and 5 bases at J, with 10 bases between. CDR3 bases: TGTGCCAGCAGTTTATCCACAGGTTGGACTGAAGCTTTCTTT. Translation gives CASSLSTGWTEAFF.

V is TRBV27 and J is TRBJ1-2; D call uncertain. CDR1 is MNHEY, CDR2 SMNVEV, per germline (reference sequence). The germline V and J ends were trimmed by 3 bases and 5 bases, with 19 bases remaining between them. This CDR3 region has 16 residues. The CDR3 region is CASSFKRDWVSYGYTF. CDR3 bases: TGTGCCAGCAGTTTTAAGCGGGATTGGGTGTCATATGGCTACACCTTC.

CDR3 sequence (DNA): TGTGCCAGCATAGGGACAGGGTTGTACGAGCAGTACTTC. It yields the protein CASIGTGLYEQYF. The genes are TRBV28 and TRBJ2-7; 9 bases line up with TRBD1. Germline trimming cut 7 bases from V and 4 bases from J; bases unmatched to any gene: 5. The germline CDR1 and CDR2 sequences are MDHEN and SYDVKM. The CDR3 length is 13 residues.

This clone was observed once. V gene TRBV9 combines with J gene TRBJ1-4; 8 nucleotides match TRBD1. The germline CDR1 and CDR2 sequences are SGDLS and YYNGEE. V lost 3 bases and J lost 4; bases outside the gene matches: 11. The CDR3 consists of 17 residues. The CDR3 sequence is CASSASLGQGINEKLFF. In DNA form, the CDR3 reads TGTGCCAGCAGCGCAAGTCTTGGACAGGGAATTAATGAAAAACTGTTTTTT.

The chain is built from TRBV7-8 and TRBJ1-2, with unresolved D. CDR3 length equals 13 residues. V was pared by 5 bases and J by 3 bases, with 10 bases between. Germline CDR1 reads SGHVS; CDR2 reads FQNEAQ. CDR3 DNA sequence: TGTGCCAGCAGCGGACGGAGGGACTATGGCTACACCTTC. Its protein is CASSGRRDYGYTF.

This chain uses TRBV7-9 with TRBJ2-7; 7 bases agree with TRBD1. There are 19 residues in the CDR3. Germline assignment: CDR1 SEHNR and CDR2 FQNEAQ (reference sequence). The trim removed 4 bases at V and 4 bases at J, leaving 22 bases unmatched. The CDR3 bases are TGTGCCAGCAGCTCTTATCTAAGGGGGCAACCATATGACAGTTACGAGCAGTACTTC. Residues: CASSSYLRGQPYDSYEQYF. Full variable domain (remainder filled in from reference TRBV7-9 and TRBJ2-7): DTGVSQNPRHKITKRGQNVTFRCDPISEHNRLYWYRQTLGQGPEFLTYFQNEAQLEKSRLLSDRFSAERPKGSFSTLEIQRTEQGDSAMYLCASSSYLRGQPYDSYEQYFGPGTRLTVT.

CDR3 coding DNA: TGTGCCAGTAGAACCGGGACAGGGTCACACTACGAGCAGTACTTC. This gives the protein CASRTGTGSHYEQYF. The rearrangement uses TRBV19 and TRBJ2-7, with TRBD1 identical over 9 bases. Germline CDR1 LNHDA, CDR2 SQIVND (reference sequence). The CDR3 is made up of 15 amino acids. V was pared by 6 bases and J by 3 bases, with 9 bases of the junction left unmatched.

This chain connects TRBV7-9 to TRBJ2-7; D not certain. Trimming cost V 1 base and J 7 bases, with 14 bases left between them. The CDR3 has 14 residues. Germline loops: CDR1 SEHNR, CDR2 FQNEAQ (reference sequence). The CDR3 is CASSLGLRTWEQYF. In DNA, the CDR3 is TGTGCCAGCAGCTTAGGTCTCCGTACTTGGGAGCAGTACTTC.

The V gene is TRBV4-1, the J gene TRBJ2-3, with TRBD2 identical over 7 bases. In germline, CDR1 is MGHRA, CDR2 YSYEKL. V dropped 1 base and J dropped 2; count of bases not matched to a gene: 6. This CDR3 has 16 residues. CDR3 sequence (DNA): TGCGCCAGCAGCCAAGCCGGGAGCGGGGTCACAGATACGCAGTATTTT. Protein sequence: CASSQAGSGVTDTQYF.